The 4 T cell receptor beta chains in this list originate from one sample, sequenced in a study of shared clonotypes between healthy human individuals. Using immunoSEQ multiplex PCR, the repertoire was profiled, and TCRdb retains in-frame clones only, with some absent. The table has 650,000 to 750,000 clones, roughly 78% seen once. Sample: memory CD4+ T cells sorted from blood. Regarding subset: CD45RA-negative fraction. These receptors were obtained from a woman in her 30s in good health.

This clone was counted a single time. The chain uses TRBV7-9 and TRBJ2-5; 8 bases line up with TRBD1. The V and J ends lost 5 bases and 5 bases, in that order; junction bases with no gene match: 4. The V gene's germline CDR1 is SEHNR and CDR2 FQNEAQ (reference sequence). The CDR3 extends over 13 amino acids. CDR3 nucleotide sequence: TGTGCCAGCAGCCGCGGACAGGGTGAGACCCAGTACTTC. It yields the protein CASSRGQGETQYF.

The rearrangement links TRBV9 to TRBJ2-7, with 10 positions matching TRBD2. This CDR3 is built from 14 residues. Germline CDR1 reads SGDLS; CDR2 reads YYNGEE. V was clipped by 1 base and J by 6 bases; unmatched bases: 4. The CDR3 loop is CASSVLAGEGEQYF. CDR3 nucleotide sequence: TGTGCCAGCAGCGTACTAGCGGGAGAGGGCGAGCAGTACTTC.

The chain has TRBV6-6 and TRBJ1-5; 10 positions match TRBD1. The CDR3 is 16 amino acids. The germline CDR1 and CDR2 sequences are MNHNY and SVGAGI (reference sequence). J lost 7 bases, V lost 8 bases, and 14 bases had no gene match. The CDR3 spells CASQPDRGLFWQPQHF. The CDR3 DNA reads as TGTGCCAGCCAACCCGACAGGGGGCTCTTTTGGCAGCCCCAGCATTTT.

In this sample, this clone turned up once. J is TRBJ2-1 and V is TRBV15; 8 bases align to TRBD2. The CDR3 length is 15 residues. Germline V CDR1 and CDR2: LNHNV, YYDKDF (reference sequence). V lost 7 bases to trimming and J lost 8 bases; unmatched junction nucleotides: 13. CDR3 sequence: CATIAPGLGHYEQFF. The CDR3 DNA reads TGTGCCACCATCGCACCGGGACTAGGCCATTATGAGCAGTTCTTC.